This T cell receptor beta chain was recovered during a study of patients and donors after allogeneic stem cell transplantation. TCRdb ran MiXCR on the RT-PCR reads and lists one entry per CDR3 protein. Of under 200,000 distinct CDR3 sequences detected, 20% to 25% appear once; the ten largest clones hold 25% to 30%. Germline V gene lookup returns CDR1 SGHNT and CDR2 YYREEE (reference sequence). Trimming took 2 bases from V and 4 from J; bases not matched to a gene: 11. The length of the CDR3 is 16 residues. This clonotype occurred a few times. V and J are TRBV5-4 and TRBJ2-7; 8 positions agree with TRBD1. Sequences were obtained from blood, either unsorted or a sorted T cell fraction (not recorded which). This TCR was sampled from a human donor who was either an allogeneic HSCT recipient or a stem cell or donor lymphocyte infusion donor (not recorded which). It is not recorded whose cells these are; they may come from a transplant donor. The CDR3 DNA is TGTGCCAGCAGCTTAAAACAGGGGGTCTGGAGGTACGAGCAGTACTTC. Amino acids: CASSLKQGVWRYEQYF.